This record covers a single T cell receptor beta chain. The antigen remains undetermined. TCRdb keeps only in-frame clones here, not all; method: immunoSEQ multiplex PCR. The sample shows over 55,000 clones, about 89% of them seen only once. The V gene's germline CDR1 is MDHEN and CDR2 SYDVKM. The CDR3 runs to 15 residues. Trimming removed 8 bases from V and 4 bases from J; junction bases left unmatched: 9. This specimen comes from a study of a mutant IDH1 vaccine in newly diagnosed glioma. Turning to the study itself: Patients under treatment included around 60% males and about 40% females and had a mean age of approximately 40 years.

Sample time point: week 11, during vaccination. Topical imiquimod accompanied each vaccine dose, which consisted of 300 ug of mutant IDH1 20-mer peptide. The chain joins TRBV28 to TRBJ2-1; 9 bases match TRBD1. Sequenced here: PBMCs, sampled from a glioma patient whose treatment included an IDH1 peptide vaccine. The clonotype was recovered from a man between 35 and 55 years old with glioma. CDR3 in amino acids: CASRLGTGWYNEQFF. For the CDR3, the DNA is TGTGCCAGCCGCCTCGGGACAGGGTGGTACAATGAGCAGTTCTTC.